The TCR beta chain under discussion was sequenced for a study of T cells after yellow fever vaccination. Study in general: The SMART-Seq v4 Ultra Low Input method served to prepare the low-cell-number fractions. Regarding the study as a whole: After the booster, around 95% of CD4 and more than 85% of CD8 primary-response clones were re-detected. A small share of clonotypes appeared in both CD4 and CD8 compartments.

Germline V lookup: CDR1 MNHEY, CDR2 SVGAGI. J lost 6 bases, V lost 2 bases, and 17 bases had no gene match. The CDR3 is 18 amino acids. The 5'RACE template-switching step produced TCR cDNA and added a universal primer site and UMIs. TCRdb reprocessed the 5' RACE reads via MiXCR and lists one record per CDR3 protein. The sample carries under 500,000 distinct CDR3 sequences, 18% recorded once. As to this clonotype: Antigen specificity is unknown.

The origin of this receptor is a man aged 18 to 30 who received the YFV17D yellow fever vaccine. This chain links TRBV6-5 with TRBJ1-1; 8 bases line up with TRBD1. The sample consisted of PBMCs, taken before the yellow fever booster vaccination. The CDR3 spells CASSYTGTGGFWVAEAFF. The CDR3 coding sequence is TGTGCCAGCAGTTACACCGGGACAGGCGGCTTCTGGGTGGCTGAAGCTTTCTTT.